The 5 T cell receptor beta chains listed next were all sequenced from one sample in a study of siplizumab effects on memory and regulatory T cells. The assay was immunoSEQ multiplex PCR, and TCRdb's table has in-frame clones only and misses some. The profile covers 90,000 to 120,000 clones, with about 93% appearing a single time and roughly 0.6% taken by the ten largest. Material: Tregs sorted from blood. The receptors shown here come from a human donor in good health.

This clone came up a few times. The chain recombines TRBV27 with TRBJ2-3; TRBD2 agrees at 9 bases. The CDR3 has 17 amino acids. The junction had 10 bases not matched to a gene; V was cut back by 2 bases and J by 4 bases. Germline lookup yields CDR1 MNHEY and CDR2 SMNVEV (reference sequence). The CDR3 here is CASSLGAGGPRPDTQYF. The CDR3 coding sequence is TGTGCCAGCAGTTTAGGGGCGGGAGGGCCCCGCCCAGATACGCAGTATTTT.

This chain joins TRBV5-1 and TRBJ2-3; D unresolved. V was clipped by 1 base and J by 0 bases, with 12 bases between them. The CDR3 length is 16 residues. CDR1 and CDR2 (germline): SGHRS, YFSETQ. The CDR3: CASSLTRSPSTDTQYF. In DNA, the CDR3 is TGCGCCAGCAGCTTGACACGTAGCCCTAGCACAGATACGCAGTATTTT. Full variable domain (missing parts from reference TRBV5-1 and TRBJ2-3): KAGVTQTPRYLIKTRGQQVTLSCSPISGHRSVSWYQQTPGQGLQFLFEYFSETQRNKGNFPGRFSGRQFSNSRSEMNVSTLELGDSALYLCASSLTRSPSTDTQYFGPGTRLTVL.

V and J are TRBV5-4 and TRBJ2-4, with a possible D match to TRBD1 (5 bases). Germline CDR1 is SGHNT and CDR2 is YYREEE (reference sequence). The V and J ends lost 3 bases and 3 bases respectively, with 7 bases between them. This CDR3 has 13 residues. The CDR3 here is CASSSDNKNIQYF. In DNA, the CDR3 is TGTGCCAGCAGCTCGGACAACAAAAACATTCAGTACTTC. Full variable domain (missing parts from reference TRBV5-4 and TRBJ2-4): ETGVTQSPTHLIKTRGQQVTLRCSSQSGHNTVSWYQQALGQGPQFIFQYYREEENGRGNFPPRFSGLQFPNYSSELNVNALELDDSALYLCASSSDNKNIQYFGAGTRLSVL.

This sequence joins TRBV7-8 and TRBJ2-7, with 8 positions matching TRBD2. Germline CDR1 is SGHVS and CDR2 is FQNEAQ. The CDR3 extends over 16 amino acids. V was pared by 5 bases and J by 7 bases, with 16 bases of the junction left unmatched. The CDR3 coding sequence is TGTGCCAGCAGCCTAGGCGGGGCTAGCGGGCCTACAGAGCAGTACTTC. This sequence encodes CASSLGGASGPTEQYF.

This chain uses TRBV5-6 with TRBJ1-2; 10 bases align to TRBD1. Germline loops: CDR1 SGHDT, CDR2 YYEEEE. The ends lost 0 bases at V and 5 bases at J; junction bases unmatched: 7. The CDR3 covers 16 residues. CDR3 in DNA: TGTGCCAGCAGCTTGGATAGGACAGGGGGGCGTTATGGCTACACCTTC. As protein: CASSLDRTGGRYGYTF.